These T cell receptor beta chains were read from a single sample in a study of blood T cell repertoires in COVID-19. Libraries were prepared by immunoSEQ multiplex PCR; TCRdb keeps only in-frame clonotypes and omits some of them. Of 310,000 or so clones listed, approximately 86% are singletons. Sequencing input: peripheral blood. Receptors were obtained from a man aged 30 to 39 with COVID-19, enrolled during active disease. Each CDR3 is given with its conserved first and last residue. D genes are given only for firm matches. Part of the rows lack a size; the others show once, few, many or a class for expanded clones.

CDR3 DNA,CDR3 protein,J gene,D gene,clone size,V gene
TGTGCCATCAACGATAGAGACTCCTACAATGAGCAGTTCTTC,CAINDRDSYNEQFF,TRBJ2-1,-,-,TRBV10-3
TGTGCCAGCAGCTTAGGAACGGTAACGGGTACGCAGTATTTT,CASSLGTVTGTQYF,TRBJ2-3,-,-,TRBV5-4
TGCGCCAGCAGCTTGACCCGCGACAGGGCTGGGGCCAACGTCCTGACTTTC,CASSLTRDRAGANVLTF,TRBJ2-6,TRBD1,-,TRBV5-1
TGTGCCAGCTCACCCACCGGGAGGAACGAGCAGTACTTC,CASSPTGRNEQYF,TRBJ2-7,TRBD2,-,TRBV18
TGTGCCAGCAGCGTAGATCAGAATAGCAATCAGCCCCAGCATTTT,CASSVDQNSNQPQHF,TRBJ1-5,-,few,TRBV9
TGTGCCAGCAGTTTAGAACTGGGGGGGGTTGAGCAGTTCTTC,CASSLELGGVEQFF,TRBJ2-1,TRBD2,-,TRBV27
TGTGCCAGTAGTATAGATGCAGGGACAGATACGCAGTATTTT,CASSIDAGTDTQYF,TRBJ2-3,-,-,TRBV19
TGTGCCACCGCAAGGAGTGCCCACGCAGATACGCAGTATTTT,CATARSAHADTQYF,TRBJ2-3,-,-,TRBV15
TGTGCCAGCAGCTTAGGGGGGGTTCGCCCGGGCAATCAGCCCCAGCATTTT,CASSLGGVRPGNQPQHF,TRBJ1-5,-,-,TRBV7-9
TGCGCCAGCAGCTTTGACAGGGGTGCCTACGAGCAGTACTTC,CASSFDRGAYEQYF,TRBJ2-7,TRBD1,-,TRBV4-1
TGTGCCAGTAGTTCGCCCAGGGCTCCTCTCAGGTACAATGAGCAGTTCTTC,CASSSPRAPLRYNEQFF,TRBJ2-1,-,-,TRBV19
TGCGCCAGCAGCTTGGGAGCTCTCTCCTACGAGCAGTACTTC,CASSLGALSYEQYF,TRBJ2-7,-,-,TRBV5-1
TGTGCCAGCAGTACTCAGGGTCGGGGCACAGATACGCAGTATTTT,CASSTQGRGTDTQYF,TRBJ2-3,-,once,TRBV6-5
TGTGCCAGCAGCCTCGGACTCTACACCGGGGAGCTGTTTTTT,CASSLGLYTGELFF,TRBJ2-2,-,-,TRBV14
TGTGCCAGCAGTTTTCTGCGGGGGGGGCAGTTCTTC,CASSFLRGGQFF,TRBJ2-1,TRBD2,-,TRBV12-3/TRBV12-4
TGCGCCAGCAGCAGGGGACAGGGGGCGAACACTGAAGCTTTCTTT,CASSRGQGANTEAFF,TRBJ1-1,TRBD1,-,TRBV5-1
TGTGCCAGCAGTTTTAAGACACCCGGGACAGACTTTATCACGGATGGCTACACCTTC,CASSFKTPGTDFITDGYTF,TRBJ1-2,TRBD1,-,TRBV27
TGTGCCAGCAGCTTAGCGTCTAGCCGTGGCCATGAGCAGTTCTTC,CASSLASSRGHEQFF,TRBJ2-1,-,-,TRBV7-2
TGCGCCAGCAGCCAAGGTAGGGGGTTCAACACTGAAGCTTTCTTT,CASSQGRGFNTEAFF,TRBJ1-1,-,few,TRBV4-1
TGTGCCAGCAGTTACACGCCGCCCAGGAACACCGGGGAGCTGTTTTTT,CASSYTPPRNTGELFF,TRBJ2-2,-,-,TRBV6-5
TGTGCCAGCAGACGGACAGGGGATAGCAATCAGCCCCAGCATTTT,CASRRTGDSNQPQHF,TRBJ1-5,TRBD1,once,TRBV6-5
TGTGCCAGCAGCTCGGCGGGCGGCACTGAAGCTTTCTTT,CASSSAGGTEAFF,TRBJ1-1,-,-,TRBV6-6
TGTGCCAGCAGTTACTCACAGGGCGGAAAGTATGGCTACACCTTC,CASSYSQGGKYGYTF,TRBJ1-2,-,-,TRBV6-6
TGTGCCAGCAGCTCCTACAACAGGGGGGACTATGGCTACACCTTC,CASSSYNRGDYGYTF,TRBJ1-2,TRBD1,few,TRBV7-3
TGTGCCAGCAGTTACGAGAAGAATCAGCCCCAGCATTTT,CASSYEKNQPQHF,TRBJ1-5,-,-,TRBV6-5
TGTGCCAGCAGCCAAGAGACAGGGGCGGGCTATGGCTACACCTTC,CASSQETGAGYGYTF,TRBJ1-2,TRBD1,-,TRBV3-1/TRBV3-2